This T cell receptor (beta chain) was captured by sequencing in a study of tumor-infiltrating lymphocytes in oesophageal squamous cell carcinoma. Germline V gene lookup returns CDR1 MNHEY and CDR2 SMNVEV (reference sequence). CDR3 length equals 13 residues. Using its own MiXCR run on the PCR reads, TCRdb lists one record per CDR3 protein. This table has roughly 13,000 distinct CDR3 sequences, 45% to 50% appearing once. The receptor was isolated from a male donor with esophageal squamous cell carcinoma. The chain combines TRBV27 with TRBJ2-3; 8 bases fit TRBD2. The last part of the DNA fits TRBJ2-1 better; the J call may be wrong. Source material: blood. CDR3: CASGYPSGRHQFF. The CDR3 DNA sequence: TGTGCCAGCGGCTACCCTAGCGGGCGCCACCAGTTCTTC.